This T cell receptor beta chain is from a study of beta chain features in type 1 diabetes. Whole-study results and caveats: TCRB CDR3s from Type 1 diabetes patients were moderately but significantly shorter in all four CD4+ subsets. Insertions at VDJ junctions were less frequent in type 1 diabetes patients. These patients also deleted more nucleotides at the same junctions.

The CDR3 sequence is 18 residues long. Germline V gene sequence: CDR1 SGHRS, CDR2 YFSETQ. Deletions cut 3 bases from V and 4 bases from J, with 22 bases between. Note on this clone: Its target is not known.

Since all of the isolated RNA was reverse transcribed, expressed TCRB transcripts were what got sequenced. The study sequenced naive, central memory and regulatory T cell samples to an average of about 3.57 million reads. The table came from immunoSEQ multiplex PCR; TCRdb's copy has only in-frame clones and leaves some out. This table holds roughly 51,000 clones, 52% found once. By way of CD45RO/CCR7/CD25/CD127/CD95/CD27, the CD4+ regulatory, stem cell-like memory, central memory and naive cells were sorted. The chain links TRBV5-1 to TRBJ1-4, with D possibly TRBD1 on 6 matching bases. The sequence was obtained from a woman between 35 and 50 years old with type 1 diabetes. Sequenced material: Tregs from blood. The CDR3 DNA reads as TGCGCCAGCAGCTCCGGGACGGAGTTCGGCAGGGGTAATGAAAAACTGTTTTTT. Translation gives CASSSGTEFGRGNEKLFF. Full variable domain (remainder filled in from reference TRBV5-1 and TRBJ1-4): KAGVTQTPRYLIKTRGQQVTLSCSPISGHRSVSWYQQTPGQGLQFLFEYFSETQRNKGNFPGRFSGRQFSNSRSEMNVSTLELGDSALYLCASSSGTEFGRGNEKLFFGSGTQLSVL.